The 20 T cell receptor beta chains reported below all come from one sample, sequenced in a study of blood T cell repertoires in COVID-19. Repertoires were generated with immunoSEQ multiplex PCR, while TCRdb's copy carries only in-frame clones and drops some. The sample lists some 70,000 clones; 90% were seen once. The specimen sequenced was peripheral blood. The receptor set was obtained from a man in his forties or fifties with COVID-19, enrolled during active disease.

J is TRBJ1-2 and V is TRBV18; D is unresolved. This CDR3 is 18 amino acids long. The V gene lost 1 base and the J gene lost 4 bases, with 22 bases spanning the gap. Germline V gives CDR1 KGHSH, CDR2 LQKENI. Written as DNA, the CDR3 is TGTGCCAGCTCACCACTTAATGCATTCCAAGACAAGTCCTATGGCTACACCTTC. The encoded protein is CASSPLNAFQDKSYGYTF.

This chain links TRBV6-6 with TRBJ1-2; the match to TRBD1 covers 9 bases. Germline CDR1 MNHNY, CDR2 SVGAGI (reference sequence). The CDR3 is made up of 14 amino acids. J lost 2 bases, V lost 5 bases, and 3 bases had no gene match. The CDR3: CASSRQGVNYGYTF. CDR3 in DNA: TGTGCCAGCAGTAGACAGGGGGTCAACTATGGCTACACCTTC.

Here the CDR3 reads CASNQGNYGYTF. CDR3 nucleotides: TGTGCCAGCAACCAGGGGAACTATGGCTACACCTTC. The J gene is TRBJ1-2, the V gene TRBV9; D may be TRBD1 (6 bases). V was clipped by 6 bases and J by 2 bases, with 8 bases between them. The length of the CDR3 is 12 residues. CDR1 and CDR2 from the germline V gene are SGDLS and YYNGEE. The entire variable domain, with the rest obtained from reference TRBV9 and TRBJ1-2, is as follows: DSGVTQTPKHLITATGQRVTLRCSPRSGDLSVYWYQQSLDQGLQFLIQYYNGEERAKGNILERFSAQQFPDLHSELNLSSLELGDSALYFCASNQGNYGYTFGSGTRLTVV.

The rearrangement uses TRBV6-2 or TRBV6-3 and TRBJ2-7, with 7 nucleotides matching TRBD2. The junction had 8 bases not matched to a gene; V was cut back by 0 bases and J by 0 bases. From germline, CDR1 is MNHEY and CDR2 SVGEGT. The CDR3 is 17 amino acids. In nucleotides, the CDR3 is TGTGCCAGCAGTTACTCGGGGGGGTCATCCTTCTCCTACGAGCAGTACTTC. Translated: CASSYSGGSSFSYEQYF.

The chain recombines TRBV18 with TRBJ2-1; D is possibly TRBD1 (6 bases). Trimming cost V 3 bases and J 9 bases, with 21 bases left between them. Germline CDR1 and CDR2: KGHSH and LQKENI. This CDR3 contains 16 residues. Here the CDR3 DNA reads TGTGCCAGCTCACCGCTAGCCAGGGGAAGTCAAGGTGAGCAGTTCTTC. This sequence encodes CASSPLARGSQGEQFF.

This clone showed up just once. The chain combines TRBV19 with TRBJ1-2; D is possibly TRBD1 (5 bases). In germline, CDR1 is LNHDA, CDR2 SQIVND (reference sequence). Trimming left V 4 bases short and J 2 bases short, with 17 bases between. The CDR3 totals 16 residues. CDR3 bases: TGTGCCAGTAGTACCCTTTCGACAGCGACCAACTATGGCTACACCTTC. Its protein is CASSTLSTATNYGYTF.

The chain joins TRBV28 to TRBJ2-5, with TRBD2 as a possible D gene (5 bases). Deletions cut 5 bases from V and 5 bases from J, with 12 bases between. Per the germline V gene, CDR1 is MDHEN and CDR2 is SYDVKM. The CDR3 has 13 residues. This CDR3 reads CASSRGRPETQYF. CDR3 DNA: TGTGCCAGCAGTCGCGGGCGACCCGAGACCCAGTACTTC.

This clone was recorded only once. The chain combines TRBV18 with TRBJ2-7; D gene unclear. V lost 3 bases, J lost 2 bases, and 11 bases lay in between. The CDR3 sequence is 14 residues long. Germline-derived CDR1 and CDR2 are KGHSH and LQKENI. The CDR3 sequence is CASSPDRQAYEQYF. Written as DNA, the CDR3 is TGTGCCAGCTCACCCGACCGCCAGGCCTACGAGCAGTACTTC.

The chain employs TRBV19 and TRBJ2-1; D is undetermined. V lost 6 bases and J 4 bases, leaving 16 bases between the germline ends. Germline V gene sequence: CDR1 LNHDA, CDR2 SQIVND (reference sequence). The CDR3 is 15 amino acids. CDR3 DNA sequence: TGTGCCAGTAGGCGAACTCACGACTTATACAATGAGCAGTTCTTC. It translates to CASRRTHDLYNEQFF.

This rearrangement joins TRBV29-1 to TRBJ1-2; 7 positions match TRBD1. The CDR3 has 12 residues. Germline V gives CDR1 SQVTM, CDR2 ANQGSEA. J was trimmed by 1 base and V by 4 bases; bases with no gene match: 0. CDR3 sequence reads: CSVAGGNYGYTF. CDR3 DNA: TGCAGCGTTGCAGGGGGTAACTATGGCTACACCTTC.

The chain carries TRBV19 and TRBJ2-3; TRBD2 matches 7 bases. The CDR3 sequence is 14 residues long. V lost 10 bases and J lost 2; bases outside the gene matches: 9. CDR1 and CDR2 (germline): LNHDA, SQIVND (reference sequence). CDR3 amino acids: CATHGLEDTDTQYF. The CDR3 DNA is TGTGCCACCCACGGACTAGAGGACACAGATACGCAGTATTTT.

The V call is TRBV5-1, the J call TRBJ2-3; 10 bases map to TRBD2. The CDR3 loop spans 16 amino acids. J gave up 2 bases and V 1 base, and 4 bases lay outside the gene matches. Per germline, CDR1 SGHRS and CDR2 YFSETQ. The CDR3 nucleotides read TGCGCCAGCAGCTTGCGCCTAGCGGGGGACACAGATACGCAGTATTTT. This codes for CASSLRLAGDTDTQYF.

This rearrangement joins TRBV29-1 to TRBJ1-1; a weak D match, TRBD1 (6 bases). The germline gives CDR1 SQVTM, CDR2 ANQGSEA. The CDR3 runs 12 residues. Trimming took off 7 bases at V and 1 base at J, with 10 bases between the two ends. The CDR3 sequence is CSAGTQNTEAFF. Here the CDR3 DNA reads TGCAGCGCCGGGACACAGAACACTGAAGCTTTCTTT.

This chain connects TRBV28 to TRBJ2-5; the D is unclear. Germline loops: CDR1 MDHEN, CDR2 SYDVKM. The ends were cut back, 3 bases at V and 2 bases at J, with 10 bases in the middle. This CDR3 has 14 residues. CDR3 sequence reads: CASSFNNWQETQYF. CDR3 bases: TGTGCCAGCAGTTTCAATAACTGGCAAGAGACCCAGTACTTC. The full variable domain, its missing parts supplied by reference TRBV28 and TRBJ2-5, is DVKVTQSSRYLVKRTGEKVFLECVQDMDHENMFWYRQDPGLGLRLIYFSYDVKMKEKGDIPEGYSVSREKKERFSLILESASTNQTSMYLCASSFNNWQETQYFGPGTRLLVL.

This clone was observed a single time. Written as DNA, the CDR3 is TGTGCCAGTAGTCCGACGGGAGGGTCCTACGAGCAGTACTTC. Protein product: CASSPTGGSYEQYF. The V gene is TRBV19, the J gene TRBJ2-7; the match to TRBD2 covers 8 bases. This CDR3 is built from 14 residues. In germline, CDR1 is LNHDA, CDR2 SQIVND (reference sequence). The J segment lost 1 base and the V segment lost 5 bases, leaving 4 bases of the junction unmatched.

The chain links TRBV18 to TRBJ1-1; no definite D call. The germline V gene encodes CDR1 KGHSH and CDR2 LQKENI. Trimming pared 3 bases from V and 4 bases from J, leaving 18 bases between. The CDR3 is 16 amino acids. In nucleotides, the CDR3 is TGTGCCAGCTCACCCGGTAGCCCCCTTTTAACCACTGAAGCTTTCTTT. Translated: CASSPGSPLLTTEAFF.

This clone was counted once. The V call is TRBV5-1, the J call TRBJ2-7, with 12 bases that match TRBD2. CDR3 size: 14 residues. The germline CDR1 and CDR2 sequences are SGHRS and YFSETQ. Germline trimming cut 4 bases from V and 4 bases from J; bases unmatched to any gene: 3. This CDR3 reads CASSLAGGVYEQYF. The CDR3 nucleotides are TGCGCCAGCAGCCTAGCGGGAGGGGTTTACGAGCAGTACTTC.

This clone was counted a single time. The chain couples TRBV12-3 or TRBV12-4 to TRBJ2-1; 7 positions agree with TRBD2. The CDR3 is 13 residues long. Losses at the gene ends were 5 bases for V and 5 bases for J; bases not matched to a gene: 3. The chain's CDR3 is CASSLRGDNEQFF. The CDR3 nucleotides read TGTGCCAGCAGTCTCCGGGGGGACAATGAGCAGTTCTTC.

The chain carries TRBV5-6 and TRBJ1-2; 8 bases are a match to TRBD1. The CDR3 sequence is 13 residues long. J gave up 8 bases and V 4 bases, and 7 bases lay outside the gene matches. The germline CDR1 and CDR2 sequences are SGHDT and YYEEEE. In DNA form, the CDR3 reads TGTGCCAGCAGCCCCGGACAGGGTCGCGGCTACACCTTC. It codes for CASSPGQGRGYTF.

This chain connects TRBV19 to TRBJ2-1; TRBD2 aligns across 8 bases. The CDR3 consists of 16 residues. Per the germline V gene, CDR1 is LNHDA and CDR2 is SQIVND (reference sequence). V was clipped by 5 bases and J by 6 bases; unmatched bases: 12. CDR3 nucleotide sequence: TGTGCCAGTAGTTTCTCCGCCGGGACTAGTATCAATGAGCAGTTCTTC. Translated: CASSFSAGTSINEQFF.